Below are 5 T cell receptor beta chains sequenced from a single sample in a study of cytomegalovirus exposure and HLA in healthy donors (dated by TCRdb to the late 2010s). The library was generated by the immunoSEQ multiplex PCR assay. The multiplex PCR relied on a mix of 60 forward primers for TCR Vbeta segments and 13 reverse primers for TCR Jbeta segments. TCRdb mirrors the immuneACCESS table, restricted to in-frame sequences. Some clones are absent from its copies; in checked studies, under half trace to an unresolved V gene, and the reason for the others is unknown. This sample's table contains around 50,000 clones. The ten largest account for approximately 2.4% of the sample. Sequenced: PBMCs. The receptors derive from a female donor in good health and CMV-seronegative.

The V and J genes are TRBV5-6 and TRBJ1-2; 8 nucleotides agree with TRBD1. CDR1 and CDR2 (germline): SGHDT, YYEEEE. J was trimmed by 8 bases and V by 3 bases; bases with no gene match: 12. This CDR3 is 15 amino acids long. The CDR3 nucleotides are TGTGCCAGCAGCTCTAAGCCCCAGGGGGCGTACGGCTACACCTTC. Protein product: CASSSKPQGAYGYTF. The full variable domain, in which reference TRBV5-6 and TRBJ1-2 provide the parts outside the CDR3, is DAGVTQSPTHLIKTRGQQVTLRCSPKSGHDTVSWYQQALGQGPQFIFQYYEEEERQRGNFPDRFSGHQFPNYSSELNVNALLLGDSALYLCASSSKPQGAYGYTFGSGTRLTVV.

V usage is TRBV7-9 and J usage is TRBJ1-6; no firm D call. The V and J ends lost 6 bases and 5 bases respectively, with 8 bases between them. The germline V gene encodes CDR1 SEHNR and CDR2 FQNEAQ (reference sequence). The CDR3 runs to 13 residues. The CDR3 DNA reads as TGTGCCAGCAGTGGGCAAAATAATTCACCCCTCCACTTT. Protein product: CASSGQNNSPLHF.

The V and J genes are TRBV9 and TRBJ1-2; the D is unclear. Trimming took 2 bases from V and 0 from J, leaving 14 bases between them. Germline lookup yields CDR1 SGDLS and CDR2 YYNGEE. The CDR3 runs 16 residues. In DNA form, the CDR3 reads TGTGCCAGCAGCGTCATGTCTGAGGCCCCTAACTATGGCTACACCTTC. As protein: CASSVMSEAPNYGYTF.

The genes are TRBV15 and TRBJ1-2; 8 bases are shared with TRBD1. This CDR3 contains 13 residues. The germline gives CDR1 LNHNV, CDR2 YYDKDF (reference sequence). The V segment lost 6 bases and the J segment 7 bases; nucleotides outside the gene matches: 7. The chain's CDR3 is CATRNQGAPGYTF. CDR3 sequence (DNA): TGTGCCACCAGGAACCAGGGGGCTCCTGGCTACACCTTC. Complete variable domain (other parts from reference TRBV15 and TRBJ1-2): DAMVIQNPRYQVTQFGKPVTLSCSQTLNHNVMYWYQQKSSQAPKLLFHYYDKDFNNEADTPDNFQSRRPNTSFCFLDIRSPGLGDTAMYLCATRNQGAPGYTFGSGTRLTVV.

V usage is TRBV27 and J usage is TRBJ1-4; D is perhaps TRBD1 (6 bases). V was clipped by 6 bases and J by 0 bases, with 11 bases between them. Looked up from germline, CDR1 is MNHEY and CDR2 is SMNVEV (reference sequence). There are 15 residues in the CDR3. This chain's CDR3 is CASRPRGSTNEKLFF. CDR3 sequence (DNA): TGTGCCAGCAGACCTAGGGGGTCAACTAATGAAAAACTGTTTTTT.